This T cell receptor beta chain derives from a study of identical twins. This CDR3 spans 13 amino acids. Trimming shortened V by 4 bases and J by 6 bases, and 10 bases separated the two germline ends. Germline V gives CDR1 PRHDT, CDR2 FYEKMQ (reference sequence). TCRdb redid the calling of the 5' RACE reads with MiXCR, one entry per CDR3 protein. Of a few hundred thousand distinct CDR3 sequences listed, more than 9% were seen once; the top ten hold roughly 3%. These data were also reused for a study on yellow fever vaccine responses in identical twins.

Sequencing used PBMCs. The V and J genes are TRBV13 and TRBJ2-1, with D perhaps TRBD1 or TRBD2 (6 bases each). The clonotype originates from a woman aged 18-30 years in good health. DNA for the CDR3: TGTGCCAGCAGCTGGCGGGACACCAATGAGCAGTTCTTC. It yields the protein CASSWRDTNEQFF. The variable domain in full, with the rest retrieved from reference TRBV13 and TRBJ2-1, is AAGVIQSPRHLIKEKRETATLKCYPIPRHDTVYWYQQGPGQDPQFLISFYEKMQSDKGSIPDRFSAQQFSDYHSELNMSSLELGDSALYFCASSWRDTNEQFFGPGTRLTVL.